This T cell receptor beta chain was captured by sequencing in a study of OX40 agonist ivuxolimab in advanced cancers. Profiled with immunoSEQ multiplex PCR; TCRdb holds only in-frame clones, not every one. The data contain tens of thousands of clones, just under 90% of them seen just once; the ten biggest clones take up about 0.53%. The clonotype was recovered from an adult with an advanced solid tumor such as melanoma, head and neck, liver or kidney cancer. Sample: CD4+ or CD8+ T cells sorted from blood, taken in a trial of the OX40 agonist ivuxolimab.

The CDR3 nucleotides read TGTGCCAGCAGCTTAGGGGTCCGTAGCTCCTACGAGCAGTACTTC. Translated: CASSLGVRSSYEQYF. The V call is TRBV7-9, the J call TRBJ2-7; the D is unclear. The ends were cut back, 1 base at V and 0 bases at J, with 10 bases in the middle. CDR3 length: 15 amino acids. The germline V gene encodes CDR1 SEHNR and CDR2 FQNEAQ (reference sequence). Full variable domain (remainder filled in from reference TRBV7-9 and TRBJ2-7): DTGVSQNPRHKITKRGQNVTFRCDPISEHNRLYWYRQTLGQGPEFLTYFQNEAQLEKSRLLSDRFSAERPKGSFSTLEIQRTEQGDSAMYLCASSLGVRSSYEQYFGPGTRLTVT.